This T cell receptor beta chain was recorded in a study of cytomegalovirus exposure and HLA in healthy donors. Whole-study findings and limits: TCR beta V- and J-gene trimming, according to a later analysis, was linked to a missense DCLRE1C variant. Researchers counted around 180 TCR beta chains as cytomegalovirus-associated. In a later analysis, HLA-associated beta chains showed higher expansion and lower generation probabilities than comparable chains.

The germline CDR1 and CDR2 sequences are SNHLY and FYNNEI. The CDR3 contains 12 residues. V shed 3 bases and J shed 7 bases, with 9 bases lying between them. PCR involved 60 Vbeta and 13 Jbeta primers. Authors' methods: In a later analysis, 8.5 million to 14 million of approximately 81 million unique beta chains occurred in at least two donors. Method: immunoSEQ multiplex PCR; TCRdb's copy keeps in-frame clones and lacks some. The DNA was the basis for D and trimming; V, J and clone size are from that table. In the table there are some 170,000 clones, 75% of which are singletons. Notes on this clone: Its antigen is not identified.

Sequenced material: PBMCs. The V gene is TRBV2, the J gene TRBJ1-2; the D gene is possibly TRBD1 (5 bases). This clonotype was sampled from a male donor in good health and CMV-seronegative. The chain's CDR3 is CASSDDQGGYTF. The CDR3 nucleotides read TGTGCCAGCAGTGACGACCAGGGTGGCTACACCTTC.